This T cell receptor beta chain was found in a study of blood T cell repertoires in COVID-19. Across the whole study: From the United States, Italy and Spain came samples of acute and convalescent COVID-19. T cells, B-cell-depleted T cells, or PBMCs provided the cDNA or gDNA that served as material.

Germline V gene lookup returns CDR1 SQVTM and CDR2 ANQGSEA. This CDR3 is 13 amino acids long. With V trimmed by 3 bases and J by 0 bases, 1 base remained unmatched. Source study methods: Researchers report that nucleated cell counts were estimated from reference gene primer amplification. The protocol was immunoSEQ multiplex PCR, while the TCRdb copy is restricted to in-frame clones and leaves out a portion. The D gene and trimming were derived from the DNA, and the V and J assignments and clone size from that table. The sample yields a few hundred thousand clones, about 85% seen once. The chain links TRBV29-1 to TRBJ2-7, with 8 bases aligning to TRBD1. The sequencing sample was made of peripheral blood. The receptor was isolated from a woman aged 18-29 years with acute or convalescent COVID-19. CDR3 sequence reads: CSVDTGGSYEQYF. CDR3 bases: TGCAGCGTTGATACAGGGGGCTCCTACGAGCAGTACTTC.